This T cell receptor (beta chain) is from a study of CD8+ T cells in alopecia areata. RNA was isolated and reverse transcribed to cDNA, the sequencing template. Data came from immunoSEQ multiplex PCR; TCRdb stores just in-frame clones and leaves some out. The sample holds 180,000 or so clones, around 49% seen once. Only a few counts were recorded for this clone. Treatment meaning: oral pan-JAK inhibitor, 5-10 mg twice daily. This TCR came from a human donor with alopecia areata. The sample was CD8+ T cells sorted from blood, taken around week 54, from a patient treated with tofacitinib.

The CDR3 spells CASSYFSENTIYF. As DNA, the CDR3 is TGTGCCAGCAGTTATTTCTCGGAAAACACCATATATTTT. The V and J genes are TRBV6-6 and TRBJ1-3; D remains ambiguous. The CDR3 runs 13 residues. Trimming took off 3 bases at V and 6 bases at J, with 9 bases between the two ends. CDR1 is MNHNY and CDR2 is SVGAGI in the germline V gene (reference sequence).